Listed below are T cell receptor beta chains from one sample, sequenced in a study of Graves' ophthalmopathy and Graves' hyperthyroidism. One entry per CDR3 protein results from TCRdb running MiXCR on the multiplex PCR reads. The table lists 20,000 to 30,000 distinct CDR3 sequences, around 50% of them singletons, with around 6.2% in the top ten. Sequenced: peripheral blood. These receptors all stem from an adult woman with stable Graves' hyperthyroidism. Each CDR3 is given with its conserved first and last residue. Fields, in order: CDR3 protein, CDR3 DNA, V gene, J gene, D gene, clone size. D genes are given only for firm matches. Only part of the rows carry a size: once, few, many, or a class if the clone is expanded.

CDR3: CSAAHSSGRAVGEQYF
DNA: TGCAGTGCCGCCCACAGTAGCGGGAGGGCCGTTGGCGAGCAGTACTTC
V: TRBV20-1
J: TRBJ2-7
D: TRBD2
size: once

CDR3: CASRLTSGTVTYSPLHF
DNA: TGTGCCAGCAGATTGACTAGCGGGACAGTCACCTATTCACCCCTCCACTTT
V: TRBV11-2
J: TRBJ1-6
D: TRBD1
size: -

CDR3: CASSTTGTPSEKLFF
DNA: TGTGCTAGCAGCACCACGGGAACCCCCTCTGAAAAACTGTTTTTT
V: TRBV9
J: TRBJ1-4
D: -
size: -

CDR3: CASSLAGSSGKYNEQFF
DNA: TGCGCCAGCAGCTTGGCCGGGTCTAGCGGGAAGTACAATGAGCAGTTCTTC
V: TRBV5-1
J: TRBJ2-1
D: TRBD2
size: many

CDR3: CASKKEPGTDTRCF
DNA: TGTGCCAGCAAAAAGGAGCCCGGCACAGATACGCGGTGTTTT
V: TRBV6-2/TRBV6-3
J: TRBJ2-3
D: -
size: -

CDR3: CASRESPTSGGDTQYF
DNA: TGTGCCAGCAGGGAAAGCCCGACTAGCGGGGGAGATACGCAGTATTTT
V: TRBV2
J: TRBJ2-3
D: TRBD2
size: medium-sized

CDR3: CASSFKREETQYF
DNA: TGTGCCAGCAGCTTCAAGCGGGAAGAGACCCAGTACTTC
V: TRBV7-6
J: TRBJ2-5
D: -
size: -

CDR3: CSAARGMNTEAFF
DNA: TGCAGCGCCGCAAGGGGGATGAACACTGAAGCTTTCTTT
V: TRBV29-1
J: TRBJ1-1
D: -
size: -

CDR3: CATSDFAGGPDEQYF
DNA: TGTGCCACCAGTGATTTTGCGGGAGGGCCCGACGAGCAGTACTTC
V: TRBV24-1
J: TRBJ2-7
D: TRBD2
size: -

CDR3: CASRVTPNYGYTF
DNA: TGTGCCAGCAGGGTTACACCTAACTATGGCTACACCTTC
V: TRBV2
J: TRBJ1-2
D: -
size: -

CDR3: CASSLAGGSGANVLTF
DNA: TGCGCCAGCAGCTTGGCAGGGGGCTCTGGGGCCAACGTCCTGACTTTC
V: TRBV5-1
J: TRBJ2-6
D: TRBD1
size: once

CDR3: CASSRSGSWGEQYF
DNA: TGTGCCAGCAGTAGAAGCGGGAGTTGGGGCGAGCAGTACTTC
V: TRBV28
J: TRBJ2-7
D: TRBD2
size: many

CDR3: CSRILAGKYNEQFF
DNA: TGCAGTCGTATTCTAGCGGGGAAATACAATGAGCAGTTCTTC
V: TRBV20-1
J: TRBJ2-1
D: TRBD2
size: -

CDR3: CASSLAGYNEQFF
DNA: TGTGCCAGCAGTCTAGCGGGTTACAATGAGCAGTTCTTC
V: TRBV2
J: TRBJ2-1
D: TRBD2
size: -

CDR3: CASSSDRGPTNYGYTF
DNA: TGTGCCAGCAGTTCGGACAGGGGCCCTACTAACTATGGCTACACCTTC
V: TRBV2
J: TRBJ1-2
D: TRBD1
size: -

CDR3: CASNKQRTGTGYTF
DNA: TGTGCCAGCAATAAACAAAGGACAGGGACTGGCTACACCTTC
V: TRBV6-5
J: TRBJ1-2
D: TRBD1
size: -

CDR3: CCARMGRGGNGNTF
DNA: TGCTGTGCTCGGATGGGCAGGGGAGGCAATGGCAACACCTTC
V: TRBV20-1
J: TRBJ1-2
D: -
size: -

CDR3: CASTPDRVRGEQYF
DNA: TGTGCCAGCACCCCGGACAGGGTTCGTGGCGAGCAGTACTTC
V: TRBV28
J: TRBJ2-7
D: TRBD1
size: many

CDR3: CASRPGQDYNEQFF
DNA: TGTGCCAGCAGACCGGGACAGGACTACAATGAGCAGTTCTTC
V: TRBV6-5
J: TRBJ2-1
D: TRBD1
size: many

CDR3: CATGQRYYEQYF
DNA: TGTGCCACGGGACAGCGCTATTACGAGCAGTACTTC
V: TRBV25-1
J: TRBJ2-7
D: TRBD1
size: -

CDR3: CASSFGENTEAFF
DNA: TGTGCCAGCAGTTTTGGGGAGAACACTGAAGCTTTCTTT
V: TRBV12-3/TRBV12-4
J: TRBJ1-1
D: -
size: many

CDR3: CASSQETGADTQYF
DNA: TGTGCCAGCAGCCAGGAAACAGGGGCAGATACGCAGTATTTT
V: TRBV4-2
J: TRBJ2-3
D: TRBD1
size: many

CDR3: CASSLEPGSCNERFF
DNA: TGTGCCAGCAGCTTAGAACCCGGGTCTTGCAATGAGCGGTTCTTC
V: TRBV7-2
J: TRBJ2-1
D: -
size: -

CDR3: CASSLTRRTSTDTRYF
DNA: TGTGCCAGCAGTTTGACCAGGCGGACTAGCACAGATACGCGGTATTTT
V: TRBV12-3/TRBV12-4
J: TRBJ2-3
D: TRBD2
size: -

CDR3: CASSLVGLAGVGNEQFF
DNA: TGTGCCAGCAGCTTAGTCGGACTAGCGGGAGTTGGCAATGAGCAGTTCTTC
V: TRBV7-2
J: TRBJ2-1
D: TRBD2
size: -

CDR3: CSASTSGSSYEQYF
DNA: TGCAGTGCTAGTACTAGCGGGAGTTCCTACGAGCAGTACTTC
V: TRBV20-1
J: TRBJ2-7
D: TRBD2
size: -

CDR3: CSGGDRVHEQYF
DNA: TGCAGCGGGGGGGACAGGGTCCACGAGCAGTACTTC
V: TRBV29-1
J: TRBJ2-7
D: TRBD1
size: -

CDR3: CATADRVDYKQYF
DNA: TGTGCCACCGCCGACAGGGTGGACTACAAGCAGTACTTC
V: TRBV2
J: TRBJ2-7
D: -
size: -

CDR3: CASTEQRGGRRSLDLNNEKLFF
DNA: TGCGCCAGCACCGAGCAGCGGGGGGGCCGAAGATCATTGGACCTTAATAATGAAAAACTGTTTTTT
V: TRBV5-1
J: TRBJ1-4
D: -
size: -

CDR3: CSARGPDRVSYNEQFF
DNA: TGCAGTGCTAGAGGACCAGACAGGGTTTCCTACAATGAGCAGTTCTTC
V: TRBV20-1
J: TRBJ2-1
D: TRBD1
size: medium-sized

CDR3: CASSAPTTLADNTDTQYF
DNA: TGTGCCAGCAGCGCACCAACGACCCTAGCGGACAACACAGATACGCAGTATTTT
V: TRBV9
J: TRBJ2-3
D: TRBD2
size: -

CDR3: CASSPTEGANTGELFF
DNA: TGTGCCAGCAGCCCAACGGAGGGGGCGAACACCGGGGAGCTGTTTTTT
V: TRBV7-3
J: TRBJ2-2
D: -
size: many

CDR3: CATSSRDRVVNEQFF
DNA: TGTGCCACCAGCAGTCGGGACAGGGTGGTCAATGAGCAGTTCTTC
V: TRBV15
J: TRBJ2-1
D: TRBD1
size: -